These T cell receptor beta chains were read from a single sample in a study of cytomegalovirus exposure and HLA in healthy donors. The protocol was immunoSEQ multiplex PCR, while the TCRdb copy is restricted to in-frame clones and leaves out a portion. This sample has 110,000 or so clones, with approximately 74% found just once. Sequencing was carried out using PBMCs. All receptors come from a woman aged 45-60 years in good health and CMV-seropositive. Both conserved end residues are part of each CDR3. Each record gives: CDR3 protein, CDR3 DNA, D gene, CDR3 length, V gene, J gene, clone size. D genes are given only for firm matches. The size of a clone is reported for some rows only, either as once, few or many, or as a class for expanded clones.

CDR3 protein: CASSLGGQVNEQYF
CDR3 DNA: TGTGCCAGCAGCTTAGGGGGCCAGGTTAACGAGCAGTACTTC
D gene: .
CDR3 length: 14
V gene: TRBV7-8
J gene: TRBJ2-7
clone size: .

CDR3 protein: CASSLGAGGVYGYTF
CDR3 DNA: TGTGCCAGCAGCTTAGGAGCAGGGGGTGTCTATGGCTACACCTTC
D gene: TRBD1
CDR3 length: 15
V gene: TRBV7-2
J gene: TRBJ1-2
clone size: .

CDR3 protein: CASHPWGGKGEQYF
CDR3 DNA: TGCGCCAGCCACCCATGGGGCGGGAAAGGCGAGCAGTACTTC
D gene: .
CDR3 length: 14
V gene: TRBV5-1
J gene: TRBJ2-7
clone size: .

CDR3 protein: CASSLRMATGGAFF
CDR3 DNA: TGTGCCAGCAGCTTGAGAATGGCTACAGGAGGGGCTTTCTTT
D gene: .
CDR3 length: 14
V gene: TRBV5-6
J gene: TRBJ1-1
clone size: .

CDR3 protein: CASSLDRDSGYTF
CDR3 DNA: TGTGCCAGCAGCTTGGACAGGGATAGTGGCTACACCTTC
D gene: .
CDR3 length: 13
V gene: TRBV5-4
J gene: TRBJ1-2
clone size: .

CDR3 protein: CASIFGGGTEAFF
CDR3 DNA: TGTGCCAGCATCTTCGGAGGCGGCACTGAAGCTTTCTTT
D gene: .
CDR3 length: 13
V gene: TRBV6-1
J gene: TRBJ1-1
clone size: .

CDR3 protein: CASSLVGSGVLSYNEQFF
CDR3 DNA: TGCGCCAGCAGCTTGGTAGGTAGCGGGGTCCTTTCTTACAATGAGCAGTTCTTC
D gene: TRBD2
CDR3 length: 18
V gene: TRBV5-1
J gene: TRBJ2-1
clone size: .

CDR3 protein: CASGATNTGELFF
CDR3 DNA: TGCGCCAGTGGGGCAACGAACACCGGGGAGCTGTTTTTT
D gene: .
CDR3 length: 13
V gene: TRBV4-3
J gene: TRBJ2-2
clone size: once

CDR3 protein: CASSPMWGQGNTEAFF
CDR3 DNA: TGTGCCAGCAGCCCCATGTGGGGACAGGGAAACACTGAAGCTTTCTTT
D gene: TRBD1
CDR3 length: 16
V gene: TRBV11-2
J gene: TRBJ1-1
clone size: .

CDR3 protein: CASSPPNRRGNTIYF
CDR3 DNA: TGTGCCAGCTCACCACCAAACAGGCGGGGAAACACCATATATTTT
D gene: .
CDR3 length: 15
V gene: TRBV18
J gene: TRBJ1-3
clone size: .

CDR3 protein: CASRTGTGINSPLHF
CDR3 DNA: TGTGCCAGTCGGACCGGGACAGGGATAAATTCACCCCTCCACTTT
D gene: TRBD1
CDR3 length: 15
V gene: TRBV19
J gene: TRBJ1-6
clone size: few

CDR3 protein: CASSQDRKNTEAFF
CDR3 DNA: TGCGCCAGCAGCCAGGACAGGAAGAACACTGAAGCTTTCTTT
D gene: TRBD1
CDR3 length: 14
V gene: TRBV4-3
J gene: TRBJ1-1
clone size: .

CDR3 protein: CAWSVSSSRETQYF
CDR3 DNA: TGTGCCTGGAGTGTTTCATCGTCGCGAGAGACCCAGTACTTC
D gene: .
CDR3 length: 14
V gene: TRBV30
J gene: TRBJ2-5
clone size: .

CDR3 protein: CASSTPSQGANYGYTF
CDR3 DNA: TGTGCCAGTAGCACACCCTCGCAGGGGGCTAACTATGGCTACACCTTC
D gene: TRBD1
CDR3 length: 16
V gene: TRBV19
J gene: TRBJ1-2
clone size: few

CDR3 protein: CASSPIGAGGPKDTGELFF
CDR3 DNA: TGTGCCAGCAGCCCCATCGGAGCGGGAGGGCCTAAAGACACCGGGGAGCTGTTTTTT
D gene: TRBD2
CDR3 length: 19
V gene: TRBV7-9
J gene: TRBJ2-2
clone size: few

CDR3 protein: CASSLGQTNTEAFF
CDR3 DNA: TGTGCCAGCTCACTAGGACAGACGAACACTGAAGCTTTCTTT
D gene: .
CDR3 length: 14
V gene: TRBV18
J gene: TRBJ1-1
clone size: .

CDR3 protein: CATPRGGGYSYEQYF
CDR3 DNA: TGTGCCACGCCGCGCGGCGGGGGGTATTCTTACGAGCAGTACTTC
D gene: TRBD2
CDR3 length: 15
V gene: TRBV7-2
J gene: TRBJ2-7
clone size: .

CDR3 protein: CASSPPQAQETQYF
CDR3 DNA: TGTGCCAGCTCACCACCCCAAGCGCAAGAGACCCAGTACTTC
D gene: .
CDR3 length: 14
V gene: TRBV18
J gene: TRBJ2-5
clone size: .

CDR3 protein: CASSERVSPLHF
CDR3 DNA: TGTGCCAGCAGTGAACGTGTATCACCCCTCCACTTT
D gene: .
CDR3 length: 12
V gene: TRBV6-1
J gene: TRBJ1-6
clone size: .

CDR3 protein: CASSRQGTNEKLFF
CDR3 DNA: TGTGCCAGCAGCCGACAGGGGACTAATGAAAAACTGTTTTTT
D gene: TRBD1
CDR3 length: 14
V gene: TRBV7-9
J gene: TRBJ1-4
clone size: .

CDR3 protein: CASRGGATEAFF
CDR3 DNA: TGTGCCAGCAGGGGGGGGGCGACTGAAGCTTTCTTT
D gene: .
CDR3 length: 12
V gene: TRBV27
J gene: TRBJ1-1
clone size: .

CDR3 protein: CASSLEGQNTEAFF
CDR3 DNA: TGCGCCAGCAGCTTGGAAGGACAGAACACTGAAGCTTTCTTT
D gene: .
CDR3 length: 14
V gene: TRBV5-1
J gene: TRBJ1-1
clone size: .

CDR3 protein: CASSSDSSSNQPQHF
CDR3 DNA: TGTGCCAGCAGCTCTGACAGTTCTAGCAATCAGCCCCAGCATTTT
D gene: .
CDR3 length: 15
V gene: TRBV7-2
J gene: TRBJ1-5
clone size: .

CDR3 protein: CASWDRGRLGYTF
CDR3 DNA: TGTGCCAGTTGGGACAGGGGGCGACTCGGCTACACCTTC
D gene: TRBD1
CDR3 length: 13
V gene: TRBV28
J gene: TRBJ1-2
clone size: .

CDR3 protein: CASSPPSREGLFF
CDR3 DNA: TGCGCCAGCAGCCCACCGTCCAGGGAGGGACTGTTTTTT
D gene: .
CDR3 length: 13
V gene: TRBV4-3
J gene: TRBJ1-4
clone size: .

CDR3 protein: CASSDEAGNYNEQFF
CDR3 DNA: TGTGCCAGCAGTGACGAAGCGGGAAATTACAATGAGCAGTTCTTC
D gene: TRBD2
CDR3 length: 15
V gene: TRBV6-4
J gene: TRBJ2-1
clone size: .

CDR3 protein: CAISNTSGTQYF
CDR3 DNA: TGTGCCATCAGTAATACCTCAGGCACCCAGTACTTC
D gene: .
CDR3 length: 12
V gene: TRBV10-3
J gene: TRBJ2-5
clone size: .

CDR3 protein: CASSLTLALAEQDTQYF
CDR3 DNA: TGTGCCAGCTCCCTAACCCTAGCTTTAGCCGAACAAGATACGCAGTATTTT
D gene: .
CDR3 length: 17
V gene: TRBV18
J gene: TRBJ2-3
clone size: .

CDR3 protein: CASSRAWTGGNTEAFF
CDR3 DNA: TGCGCCAGCAGCCGGGCCTGGACAGGGGGGAACACTGAAGCTTTCTTT
D gene: TRBD1
CDR3 length: 16
V gene: TRBV4-1
J gene: TRBJ1-1
clone size: .

CDR3 protein: CASSLGTGINYGYTF
CDR3 DNA: TGTGCCAGCAGCTTAGGGACAGGGATTAACTATGGCTACACCTTC
D gene: TRBD1
CDR3 length: 15
V gene: TRBV5-4
J gene: TRBJ1-2
clone size: .

CDR3 protein: CASSLGLAGDLSYNEQFF
CDR3 DNA: TGTGCCAGCAGTTTGGGACTAGCGGGAGATTTATCCTACAATGAGCAGTTCTTC
D gene: TRBD2
CDR3 length: 18
V gene: TRBV27
J gene: TRBJ2-1
clone size: .

CDR3 protein: CASSQESRRARSGELFF
CDR3 DNA: TGCGCCAGCAGCCAAGAAAGTCGCAGGGCACGTTCCGGGGAGCTGTTTTTT
D gene: .
CDR3 length: 17
V gene: TRBV4-3
J gene: TRBJ2-2
clone size: .

CDR3 protein: CASTGGLSFRELFF
CDR3 DNA: TGTGCCAGTACCGGGGGGTTATCATTCAGGGAGCTGTTTTTT
D gene: TRBD2
CDR3 length: 14
V gene: TRBV19
J gene: TRBJ2-2
clone size: .

CDR3 protein: CASSWTGYQPQHF
CDR3 DNA: TGTGCCAGCAGCTGGACAGGTTATCAGCCCCAGCATTTT
D gene: TRBD1
CDR3 length: 13
V gene: TRBV7-2
J gene: TRBJ1-5
clone size: .

CDR3 protein: CASSLSLRGNYGYTF
CDR3 DNA: TGTGCCAGCAGTTTATCCCTAAGGGGCAACTATGGCTACACCTTC
D gene: .
CDR3 length: 15
V gene: TRBV27
J gene: TRBJ1-2
clone size: .